The next 26 T cell receptor beta chains were all read from a single sample in a study of T-cell reconstitution after alpha-beta-depleted transplantation in children. Construction of the TCRbeta library involved unique molecular identifiers. A single record per CDR3 protein comes from TCRdb applying MiXCR to the PCR reads. The top ten clones hold 1.1% of a sample with hundreds of thousands of distinct CDR3 sequences, roughly 15% of them seen once. Sequenced here: PBMCs from the stem cell graft donor, sampled from the stem cell graft. These receptors originate from a human donor who donated a stem cell graft to a child with acute myeloid leukemia.

With regard to this clonotype: A much larger clone differs by one base, so this may be a read error. This chain joins TRBV24-1 and TRBJ2-5; D is unresolved. V was shortened by 4 bases and J by 0 bases, with 2 bases between the two germline ends. The CDR3 length is 12 residues. Germline V gene lookup returns CDR1 KGHDR and CDR2 SFDVKD. The CDR3: CATSDHQETQYF. In DNA form, the CDR3 reads TGTGCCACCAGTGACCACCAAGAGACCCAGTACTTC.

This clonotype turned up a few times. The chain combines TRBV5-6 with TRBJ2-1; D gene ambiguous. The germline V and J ends were trimmed by 4 bases and 4 bases, with 18 bases remaining between them. The CDR3 is 16 residues long. Germline V CDR1 and CDR2: SGHDT, YYEEEE. In DNA, the CDR3 is TGTGCCAGCAGCCACCGACTCGCGAGCGTGTACAATGAGCAGTTCTTC. It is translated as CASSHRLASVYNEQFF.

This clonotype was detected only a few times. This sequence joins TRBV20-1 and TRBJ2-2; D possibly corresponds to TRBD1 (6 bases). Per the germline V gene, CDR1 is DFQATT and CDR2 is SNEGSKA (reference sequence). V was trimmed by 7 bases and J by 2 bases, leaving 20 bases between them. The CDR3 is made up of 16 amino acids. The CDR3 sequence is CSVPSRTGPNTGELFF. CDR3 nucleotide sequence: TGCAGTGTTCCCTCCCGCACAGGGCCCAACACCGGGGAGCTGTTTTTT.

The table lists this clonotype with a few counts. The chain carries TRBV4-3 and TRBJ2-1, with 10 nucleotides matching TRBD1. V shed 7 bases and J 7 bases; nucleotides not matched to a gene: 16. The CDR3 contains 17 residues. Germline V CDR1 and CDR2: LGHNA, YSLEER. CDR3 sequence: CASTASSGTGVGNEQFF. CDR3 sequence (DNA): TGCGCCAGCACCGCAAGTTCCGGGACAGGGGTGGGGAATGAGCAGTTCTTC.

The CDR3 is CASSNGGQNTGELFF. CDR3 bases: TGTGCCAGCAGCAACGGGGGGCAGAACACCGGGGAGCTGTTTTTT. The V and J genes are TRBV21-1 and TRBJ2-2; the table assigns TRBD1, which was not confirmed against the DNA. TRBV21-1 is noted as a pseudogene. The CDR3 consists of 15 residues.

This clonotype was picked up many times. The chain carries TRBV6-2 or TRBV6-3 and TRBJ2-7; no firm D call. Trimming removed 2 bases from V and 10 bases from J, with 18 bases in between. There are 14 residues in the CDR3. CDR1 is MNHEY, CDR2 SVGEGT, per germline. CDR3 nucleotides: TGTGCCAGCAGTTACAGGGCATCCTCCCTGGACCAGTACTTC. Its translation is CASSYRASSLDQYF.

The gene calls are TRBV5-1 and TRBJ2-3; 9 bases agree with TRBD2. The CDR3 runs to 15 residues. CDR1 and CDR2 (germline): SGHRS, YFSETQ. V lost 0 bases, J lost 10 bases, and 9 bases stayed unmatched. This CDR3 reads CASSLAMTSGYAQYF. For the CDR3, the DNA is TGCGCCAGCAGCTTGGCCATGACTAGCGGATACGCGCAGTATTTT. The full variable domain, in which reference TRBV5-1 and TRBJ2-3 provide the parts outside the CDR3, is KAGVTQTPRYLIKTRGQQVTLSCSPISGHRSVSWYQQTPGQGLQFLFEYFSETQRNKGNFPGRFSGRQFSNSRSEMNVSTLELGDSALYLCASSLAMTSGYAQYFGPGTRLTVL.

This clonotype was counted ten times or more. The chain combines TRBV15 with TRBJ2-2, with TRBD2 as a possible D gene (6 bases). Germline V lookup: CDR1 LNHNV, CDR2 YYDKDF (reference sequence). V lost 1 base and J lost 2, with 11 bases in between. CDR3 length equals 16 residues. CDR3: CATSRGGGRNTGELFF. CDR3 nucleotides: TGTGCCACCAGCAGAGGGGGAGGACGTAACACCGGGGAGCTGTTTTTT.

The rearrangement uses TRBV5-1 and TRBJ2-7; D is uncertain. Germline assignment: CDR1 SGHRS and CDR2 YFSETQ. V was trimmed by 1 base and J by 5 bases, leaving 13 bases between them. The CDR3 consists of 14 residues. The CDR3 DNA reads as TGCGCCAGCAGCTTGTCCCAAAAGGTCGACGAGCAGTACTTC. It is translated as CASSLSQKVDEQYF.

This clonotype was counted between two and nine times. J is TRBJ2-5 and V is TRBV28, with D unclear. Germline-derived CDR1 and CDR2 are MDHEN and SYDVKM. CDR3 length: 13 amino acids. The germline V and J ends were trimmed by 8 bases and 7 bases, with 17 bases remaining between them. The CDR3 loop reads CASRTDRGSTQYF. The CDR3 DNA is TGTGCCAGCCGCACAGACCGTGGGTCGACCCAGTACTTC.

This clonotype occurred many times. This chain connects TRBV7-2 to TRBJ2-1; no reliable D call. Germline assignment: CDR1 SGHTA and CDR2 FQGNSA. V lost 4 bases and J lost 9, with 16 bases in between. This CDR3 is 14 amino acids long. CDR3: CASSSLSGIGEQFF. The CDR3 DNA follows: TGTGCCAGCAGCTCTCTCTCGGGTATCGGTGAGCAGTTCTTC.

The V gene is TRBV5-5, the J gene TRBJ1-4; D perhaps matches TRBD1 (5 bases). Trimming left V 4 bases short and J 8 bases short, with 15 bases between. CDR3 length: 14 amino acids. CDR1 and CDR2 (germline): SGHKS, YYEKEE (reference sequence). CDR3 bases: TGTGCCAGCAGCCCCGGCGGGGCAAGGGAAAAACTGTTTTTT. Translating gives CASSPGGAREKLFF.

This clonotype was counted at least ten times. CDR3 amino acids: CAISESLGWFGTDTQYF. For the CDR3, the DNA is TGTGCCATCAGTGAGTCTTTAGGTTGGTTTGGCACAGATACGCAGTATTTT. The chain has TRBV10-3 and TRBJ2-3; no reliable D call. The germline gives CDR1 ENHRY, CDR2 SYGVKD. This CDR3 region has 17 residues. Trimming cost V 0 bases and J 1 base, with 14 bases left between them.

In its sample, this clonotype was seen many times. V is TRBV20-1 and J is TRBJ2-5; maybe TRBD1 (6 bases). Germline CDR1 DFQATT, CDR2 SNEGSKA (reference sequence). V was shortened by 2 bases and J by 2 bases, with 9 bases between the two germline ends. The CDR3 has 13 residues. Written as DNA, the CDR3 is TGCAGTGCTAGAACGACAGGACAAGAGACCCAGTACTTC. Its protein product is CSARTTGQETQYF.

The rearrangement links TRBV20-1 to TRBJ2-3, with D possibly TRBD2 on 7 matching bases. V was trimmed by 0 bases and J by 3 bases, leaving 13 bases between them. Germline lookup yields CDR1 DFQATT and CDR2 SNEGSKA (reference sequence). The CDR3 has 15 residues. CDR3 loop: CSARDGGAMTDTQYF. CDR3 sequence (DNA): TGCAGTGCTAGAGATGGGGGGGCGATGACAGATACGCAGTATTTT.

Only a few counts were recorded for this clonotype. V is TRBV12-3 or TRBV12-4 and J is TRBJ2-1; D might be TRBD1 or TRBD2, each matching 5 bases. The CDR3 has 15 residues. V lost 6 bases and J 0 bases, leaving 12 bases between the germline ends. The CDR3 loop reads CASRAGTPSYNEQFF. CDR3 nucleotide sequence: TGTGCCAGCAGGGCCGGGACCCCCTCCTACAATGAGCAGTTCTTC.

A few counts support this clonotype. For the CDR3, the DNA is TGTGCCAGCAGGCCTACAGGGGAGGCTGGCTACACCTTC. The encoded protein is CASRPTGEAGYTF. The chain joins TRBV6-6 to TRBJ1-2; 7 bases are a match to TRBD1. This CDR3 region has 13 residues. Germline V gives CDR1 MNHNY, CDR2 SVGAGI (reference sequence). V was clipped by 6 bases and J by 7 bases; unmatched bases: 8.

The table lists this clonotype with many counts. J is TRBJ2-1 and V is TRBV7-2; D is perhaps TRBD2 (5 bases). Trimming removed 5 bases from V and 1 base from J, with 18 bases in between. The CDR3 is 17 residues long. CDR1 is SGHTA and CDR2 is FQGNSA in the germline V gene. The CDR3 DNA is TGTGCCAGCAGCACCTGGACTGGCCAGGCTTCCTACAATGAGCAGTTCTTC. It codes for CASSTWTGQASYNEQFF.

This clonotype was detected many times. The chain carries TRBV20-1 and TRBJ2-2; TRBD1 agrees at 10 bases. V shed 3 bases and J 5 bases; nucleotides not matched to a gene: 9. The CDR3 extends over 16 amino acids. Germline lookup yields CDR1 DFQATT and CDR2 SNEGSKA (reference sequence). This CDR3 is CSASPDDRGLTGELFF. Here the CDR3 DNA reads TGCAGTGCTAGCCCCGATGACAGGGGGCTGACCGGGGAGCTGTTTTTT.

This clonotype was counted between two and nine times. This sequence joins TRBV12-3 or TRBV12-4 and TRBJ2-2, with no clear D. The CDR3 runs 14 residues. V was pared by 6 bases and J by 4 bases, with 12 bases between. The CDR3 here is CASSILPATGELFF. The CDR3 DNA sequence: TGTGCCAGCAGCATCCTCCCCGCCACCGGGGAGCTGTTTTTT.

The chain uses TRBV28 and TRBJ1-2, with D possibly being TRBD1 (5 bases). Trimming pared 5 bases from V and 4 bases from J, leaving 14 bases between. There are 14 residues in the CDR3. Germline V gives CDR1 MDHEN, CDR2 SYDVKM. In nucleotides, the CDR3 is TGTGCCAGCAGTCCCCGGGGCCAAAGCTATGGCTACACCTTC. Encoded protein: CASSPRGQSYGYTF.

This chain connects TRBV11-3 to TRBJ1-1; 7 bases align to TRBD1. The CDR3 loop spans 13 amino acids. The germline V gene encodes CDR1 SGHNT and CDR2 YENEEA. After removal of 5 bases from V and 9 bases from J, the junction contained 9 bases not matched to a gene. The CDR3: CASSPGTERKAFF. The CDR3 DNA reads TGTGCCAGCAGCCCCGGGACAGAGAGGAAAGCTTTCTTT.

The gene calls are TRBV20-1 and TRBJ2-2; 7 positions match TRBD2. V lost 0 bases, J lost 5 bases, and 12 bases stayed unmatched. Germline-derived CDR1 and CDR2 are DFQATT and SNEGSKA (reference sequence). The CDR3 is 17 residues long. CDR3 sequence (DNA): TGCAGTGCTAGAGACCGTGGCCGACGGGGAGGGACCGGGGAGCTGTTTTTT. Translated, it gives CSARDRGRRGGTGELFF.

The J gene is TRBJ2-3, the V gene TRBV11-2; unclear D gene. The CDR3 has 15 amino acids. Trimming cost V 3 bases and J 0 bases, with 10 bases left between them. Per the germline V gene, CDR1 is SGHAT and CDR2 is FQNNGV. Here the CDR3 DNA reads TGTGCCAGCAGCTTTATGGGCACTAGCACAGATACGCAGTATTTT. This sequence encodes CASSFMGTSTDTQYF.

This clonotype has ten or more counts. This chain connects TRBV7-2 to TRBJ2-1, with unresolved D. Trimming cost V 3 bases and J 3 bases, with 9 bases left between them. The CDR3 sequence is 14 residues long. In germline, CDR1 is SGHTA, CDR2 FQGNSA. The CDR3 here is CASSLMRNYNEQFF. CDR3 in DNA: TGTGCCAGCAGCTTGATGCGGAACTACAATGAGCAGTTCTTC.

This chain links TRBV15 with TRBJ1-1; D not resolved. Trimming removed 0 bases at V and 5 bases at J, with 7 bases between. The CDR3 length is 13 residues. Germline V lookup: CDR1 LNHNV, CDR2 YYDKDF (reference sequence). The CDR3 is CATSRDRRTEAFF. CDR3 sequence (DNA): TGTGCCACCAGCAGAGATAGGAGAACTGAAGCTTTCTTT.